The 30 T cell receptor beta chains given below trace back to one sample, sequenced in a study of control samples from healthy donors and cancer patients. Some clones are missing from TCRdb's copy, which holds only in-frame ones; the method was immunoSEQ multiplex PCR. The repertoire holds about 170,000 clones, with roughly 88% as singletons. Sequenced: blood. Every receptor here comes from a woman in her twenties or thirties in good health.

The chain is built from TRBV24-1 and TRBJ2-2, with 10 bases identical to TRBD1. The CDR3 has 16 residues. Germline V gene lookup returns CDR1 KGHDR and CDR2 SFDVKD. The V segment lost 1 base and the J segment 6 bases; nucleotides outside the gene matches: 4. The CDR3 DNA reads TGTGCCACCAGTGATTTATGGACAGGGGGTCCCGGGGAGCTGTTTTTT. It encodes CATSDLWTGGPGELFF.

V and J are TRBV5-6 and TRBJ1-1; maybe TRBD1 (5 bases). The CDR3 spans 14 residues. CDR1 SGHDT and CDR2 YYEEEE come from the germline V gene. The V and J ends lost 4 bases and 1 base respectively, with 11 bases between them. The chain's CDR3 is CASSPRARNTEAFF. CDR3 DNA sequence: TGTGCCAGCAGCCCCAGGGCACGGAACACTGAAGCTTTCTTT.

The chain links TRBV28 to TRBJ1-2, with 10 bases that match TRBD1. CDR3 length: 16 amino acids. Germline assignment: CDR1 MDHEN and CDR2 SYDVKM. Trimming took 3 bases from V and 8 from J; bases not matched to a gene: 12. The CDR3 DNA sequence: TGTGCCAGCAGTTTGGGACAGGGGCCTCGAGTGCGGGGCTACACCTTC. As protein: CASSLGQGPRVRGYTF.

V and J are TRBV29-1 and TRBJ1-2; 9 nucleotides agree with TRBD1. This CDR3 has 17 residues. The V gene end was trimmed by 0 bases and the J gene end by 2 bases; junction bases not matched to a gene: 10. Germline CDR1 SQVTM, CDR2 ANQGSEA. The CDR3 sequence is CSVEDRNSGTGNYGYTF. The CDR3 nucleotides are TGCAGCGTTGAAGATCGGAACTCCGGGACAGGGAACTATGGCTACACCTTC. The whole variable domain, filled in from reference TRBV29-1 and TRBJ1-2, reads SAVISQKPSRDICQRGTSLTIQCQVDSQVTMMFWYRQQPGQSLTLIATANQGSEATYESGFVIDKFPISRPNLTFSTLTVSNMSPEDSSIYLCSVEDRNSGTGNYGYTFGSGTRLTVV.

V and J are TRBV2 and TRBJ2-2, with 9 bases lining up with TRBD1. After removal of 6 bases from V and 5 bases from J, the junction contained 4 bases not matched to a gene. CDR1 and CDR2 from the germline V gene are SNHLY and FYNNEI. The CDR3 loop spans 14 amino acids. CDR3 nucleotides: TGTGCCAGCAGGGGACAGGGCGGAACCGGGGAGCTGTTTTTT. Translating it yields CASRGQGGTGELFF.

This chain joins TRBV3-1 (or the pseudogene TRBV3-2) and TRBJ1-6; D is possibly TRBD1 (6 bases). Trimming stripped 3 bases from V and 5 bases from J, with 14 bases between. Germline V gene data show CDR1 as LGHDT and CDR2 as YNNKEL (reference sequence). The CDR3 has 16 residues. The CDR3 loop reads CASSQGLGGHNSPLHF. DNA for the CDR3: TGTGCCAGCAGCCAGGGGTTGGGGGGGCATAATTCACCCCTCCACTTT.

The chain carries TRBV13 and TRBJ2-1, with a possible D match to TRBD1 (6 bases). The V end lost 8 bases, the J end lost 3 bases, and 14 bases lay between the germline ends. Per the germline V gene, CDR1 is PRHDT and CDR2 is FYEKMQ (reference sequence). CDR3 size: 14 residues. The DNA of the CDR3 is TGTGCCAGCGGGGGCGGTGTCCTCTACAATGAGCAGTTCTTC. Translated, it gives CASGGGVLYNEQFF.

This chain connects TRBV30 to TRBJ1-3; maybe TRBD1 (6 bases). The V and J ends lost 4 bases and 0 bases respectively, with 13 bases between them. The CDR3 extends over 15 amino acids. Germline V gene data show CDR1 as GTSNPN and CDR2 as SVGIG (reference sequence). CDR3 sequence (DNA): TGTGCCTGGACTTGGGGGCTAAGCTCTGGAAACACCATATATTTT. Amino acids: CAWTWGLSSGNTIYF.

The DNA for the CDR3 is TGCAGCGCTGGGACTAGCGGGAACACCGGGGAGCTGTTTTTT. This translates into CSAGTSGNTGELFF. The chain links TRBV29-1 to TRBJ2-2; 11 nucleotides match TRBD2. Trimming cost V 7 bases and J 1 base; bases outside gene matches: 2. This CDR3 has 14 amino acids. Germline V gene lookup returns CDR1 SQVTM and CDR2 ANQGSEA.

This chain uses TRBV18 with TRBJ2-1; 9 bases agree with TRBD2. The ends lost 3 bases at V and 2 bases at J; junction bases unmatched: 5. The CDR3 totals 16 residues. The V gene's germline CDR1 is KGHSH and CDR2 LQKENI. CDR3 loop: CASSPQGGGAYNEQFF. In DNA form, the CDR3 reads TGTGCCAGCTCACCCCAGGGCGGGGGGGCCTACAATGAGCAGTTCTTC.

The chain combines TRBV3-1 (or the pseudogene TRBV3-2) with TRBJ1-4; 8 bases are a match to TRBD1. The CDR3 sequence is 15 residues long. With V trimmed by 4 bases and J by 6 bases, 7 bases remained unmatched. CDR1 and CDR2 (germline): LGHDT, YNNKEL (reference sequence). CDR3 in DNA: TGTGCCAGCAGCCCCGGACAGGGTCGACATGAAAAACTGTTTTTT. Amino acids: CASSPGQGRHEKLFF.

The chain joins TRBV9 to TRBJ1-2; D is unclear. The germline V and J ends were trimmed by 4 bases and 4 bases, with 8 bases remaining between them. The CDR3 spans 12 residues. Germline lookup yields CDR1 SGDLS and CDR2 YYNGEE. The CDR3 region has the DNA TGTGCCAGCAGCCCTCCCAGCTATGGCTACACCTTC. As protein: CASSPPSYGYTF.

The chain combines TRBV29-1 with TRBJ2-1; D unresolved. CDR3 length equals 15 residues. Germline V gene sequence: CDR1 SQVTM, CDR2 ANQGSEA. Deletions cut 0 bases from V and 7 bases from J, with 16 bases between. CDR3 bases: TGCAGCGTTGAAGATGGTCTAACTCCCGCAAATGAGCAGTTCTTC. Protein product: CSVEDGLTPANEQFF.

This rearrangement joins TRBV7-2 to TRBJ2-1; a weak D match, TRBD2 (6 bases). Germline-derived CDR1 and CDR2 are SGHTA and FQGNSA. This CDR3 has 15 residues. V lost 5 bases to trimming and J lost 3 bases, with 14 bases between them. The CDR3 here is CASSTRRGNYNEQFF. The CDR3 bases are TGTGCCAGCAGCACAAGACGGGGGAACTACAATGAGCAGTTCTTC.

Concerning this clone itself: Other DNA sequences in this specimen translate into the identical CDR3. The V call is TRBV2, the J call TRBJ1-2; D perhaps matches TRBD1 (5 bases). Germline V CDR1 and CDR2: SNHLY, FYNNEI. This CDR3 has 13 amino acids. V was pared by 1 base and J by 5 bases, with 8 bases between. The CDR3 is CASSEGQGYGYTF. The CDR3 nucleotides read TGTGCCAGCAGTGAAGGTCAGGGATATGGCTACACCTTC.

This sequence joins TRBV11-2 and TRBJ1-5, with a tentative D call TRBD1 (5 bases). CDR3 length: 14 residues. Germline assignment: CDR1 SGHAT and CDR2 FQNNGV. Trimming stripped 5 bases from V and 7 bases from J, with 15 bases between. The CDR3 region is CASSPGGRGQPQHF. CDR3 sequence (DNA): TGTGCCAGCAGCCCCGGGGGACGGGGGCAGCCCCAGCATTTT.

The chain recombines TRBV5-6 with TRBJ1-2; a weak D match, TRBD1 (5 bases). V was shortened by 0 bases and J by 4 bases, with 7 bases between the two germline ends. Germline V gives CDR1 SGHDT, CDR2 YYEEEE. The length of the CDR3 is 13 residues. The CDR3 loop is CASSLDRPYGYTF. DNA of the CDR3: TGTGCCAGCAGCTTGGACAGGCCCTATGGCTACACCTTC.

The chain couples TRBV13 to TRBJ2-7, with 13 positions matching TRBD2. Germline CDR1 PRHDT, CDR2 FYEKMQ (reference sequence). The CDR3 is 21 residues long. Trimming removed 1 base from V and 4 bases from J; junction bases left unmatched: 19. The CDR3 DNA reads as TGTGCCAGCAGCTTAGAAGGTGGGACGGGACTAGCGGGGCGTAGGACGTACGAGCAGTACTTC. It encodes CASSLEGGTGLAGRRTYEQYF.

CDR3 amino acids: CASEKGPYNEQFF. In DNA, the CDR3 is TGTGCCAGCGAAAAAGGGCCGTACAATGAGCAGTTCTTC. V and J are TRBV12-3 or TRBV12-4 and TRBJ2-1, with D unresolved. V was clipped by 8 bases and J by 4 bases, with 12 bases between them. The CDR3 has 13 amino acids.

This clone has a single count. The chain employs TRBV5-1 and TRBJ2-1, with a tentative D call TRBD2 (5 bases). The V gene's germline CDR1 is SGHRS and CDR2 YFSETQ. The CDR3 is 15 amino acids. Trimming cost V 2 bases and J 3 bases, with 12 bases left between them. In DNA form, the CDR3 reads TGCGCCAGCAGCTTTTTGGCGGGCATCTACAATGAGCAGTTCTTC. This translates into CASSFLAGIYNEQFF.

The chain combines TRBV28 with TRBJ1-4; 10 bases map to TRBD1. Germline V gene lookup returns CDR1 MDHEN and CDR2 SYDVKM. The V and J ends lost 10 bases and 7 bases, in that order; junction bases with no gene match: 9. There are 14 residues in the CDR3. The CDR3 DNA sequence: TGTGCCAATTCACCTGGGGACAGGGGTGAAAAACTGTTTTTT. It specifies CANSPGDRGEKLFF.

The gene calls are TRBV11-2 and TRBJ1-3; no firm D call. The CDR3 sequence is 16 residues long. From germline, CDR1 is SGHAT and CDR2 FQNNGV. V was shortened by 0 bases and J by 0 bases, with 9 bases between the two germline ends. The CDR3 here is CASSLDLSSSGNTIYF. CDR3 DNA: TGTGCCAGCAGCTTAGATTTGAGCTCCTCTGGAAACACCATATATTTT. Looking up the rest from reference TRBV11-2 and TRBJ1-3 gives the full variable domain: EAGVAQSPRYKIIEKRQSVAFWCNPISGHATLYWYQQILGQGPKLLIQFQNNGVVDDSQLPKDRFSAERLKGVDSTLKIQPAKLEDSAVYLCASSLDLSSSGNTIYFGEGSWLTVV.

For the CDR3, the DNA is TGTGCCAGCAGCGGAAGGACTAGCGGGATCCCCGGCACAGATACGCAGTATTTT. Translated, it gives CASSGRTSGIPGTDTQYF. V is TRBV13 and J is TRBJ2-3, with TRBD2 matching over 12 bases. CDR1 PRHDT and CDR2 FYEKMQ come from the germline V gene (reference sequence). Unmatched junction bases numbered 10, after V lost 5 bases and J lost 1 base. The CDR3 runs to 18 residues. Full variable domain (remainder filled in from reference TRBV13 and TRBJ2-3): AAGVIQSPRHLIKEKRETATLKCYPIPRHDTVYWYQQGPGQDPQFLISFYEKMQSDKGSIPDRFSAQQFSDYHSELNMSSLELGDSALYFCASSGRTSGIPGTDTQYFGPGTRLTVL.

This chain connects TRBV5-4 to TRBJ1-1; D gene ambiguous. Trimming removed 0 bases at V and 8 bases at J, with 11 bases between. The CDR3 is 13 residues long. The germline V gene has CDR1 SGHNT and CDR2 YYREEE (reference sequence). The CDR3 sequence is CASSLGRAVEAFF. The CDR3 coding sequence is TGTGCCAGCAGCTTGGGACGAGCGGTGGAAGCTTTCTTT.

The rearrangement uses TRBV4-1 and TRBJ2-7; D gene ambiguous. The CDR3 has 15 residues. Germline CDR1 MGHRA, CDR2 YSYEKL. The V end was cut by 0 bases, the J end by 0 bases, with 9 bases between. The CDR3 protein is CASSQDIRNSYEQYF. The CDR3 coding sequence is TGCGCCAGCAGCCAAGATATCAGGAACTCCTACGAGCAGTACTTC.

The rearrangement joins TRBV7-9 to TRBJ2-7, with 10 nucleotides matching TRBD2. Germline V CDR1 and CDR2: SEHNR, FQNEAQ (reference sequence). The junction had 10 bases not matched to a gene; V was cut back by 5 bases and J by 6 bases. CDR3 length equals 15 residues. The CDR3 DNA is TGTGCCAGCAGCCCCCCCTTAGCGGGAGGCCGCGAGCAGTACTTC. It translates to CASSPPLAGGREQYF.

For this clone: One junction end disagrees with the germline gene, perhaps due to a read error. The chain couples TRBV7-7 to TRBJ2-2; D is uncertain. The CDR3 extends over 12 amino acids. Germline CDR1 and CDR2: SSHAT and FNYEAQ (reference sequence). Here the CDR3 reads CASSLDHGELFF. CDR3 DNA: TGTGCTAGCAGCTTAGACCACGGGGAGCTGTTTTTT.

The J gene is TRBJ1-1, the V gene TRBV30, with D hard to call. V lost 1 base and J 5 bases, leaving 11 bases between the germline ends. This CDR3 contains 13 residues. Germline lookup yields CDR1 GTSNPN and CDR2 SVGIG (reference sequence). CDR3 protein: CAWSGTRLTEAFF. CDR3 DNA: TGTGCCTGGAGTGGTACCCGATTAACTGAAGCTTTCTTT.

The chain joins TRBV6-4 to TRBJ2-6, with a tentative D call TRBD1 (6 bases). Germline V gene lookup returns CDR1 MRHNA and CDR2 SNTAGT. V was shortened by 4 bases and J by 2 bases, with 21 bases between the two germline ends. The length of the CDR3 is 19 residues. The CDR3 region has the DNA TGTGCCAGCAGTGTTTCACAGGGCTTGCTGCGCCCTGGGGCCAACGTCCTGACTTTC. Translating it yields CASSVSQGLLRPGANVLTF.

This clone was recorded only once. The V and J genes are TRBV9 and TRBJ1-1; maybe TRBD1 (5 bases). CDR1 is SGDLS and CDR2 is YYNGEE in the germline V gene. Trimming pared 4 bases from V and 0 bases from J, leaving 13 bases between. The CDR3 sequence is 15 residues long. The CDR3 nucleotides are TGTGCCAGCAGCCTTGGGGGGAGTATGAACACTGAAGCTTTCTTT. Its protein is CASSLGGSMNTEAFF.